This T cell receptor (beta chain) was found in a study of blood T cell repertoires in COVID-19. Across the whole study: Collection of acute and convalescent COVID-19 samples took place in the United States, Italy and Spain. T cells, B-cell-depleted T cells, or PBMCs supplied cDNA or gDNA.

This CDR3 has 15 amino acids. Germline V gives CDR1 SGHTA, CDR2 FQGTGA. Trimming at V came to 3 bases and at J to 3 bases, leaving 3 bases not matched to a gene. Per the original data handling: By means of reference gene primer amplification, nucleated cell counts were estimated. Produced via immunoSEQ multiplex PCR; TCRdb's table is partial and in-frame only. V and J calls and clone size are copied from that table; D and trimming were computed from the DNA. The sample holds 150,000 to 200,000 clones, about 89% seen once. Sequencing was carried out using peripheral blood. This chain uses TRBV7-3 with TRBJ2-1; 9 positions agree with TRBD1. The receptor was derived from a man aged 40-49 years with active or convalescent COVID-19. CDR3 coding DNA: TGTGCCAGCAGCTTGGACAGGGGAAACTACAATGAGCAGTTCTTC. It yields the protein CASSLDRGNYNEQFF.